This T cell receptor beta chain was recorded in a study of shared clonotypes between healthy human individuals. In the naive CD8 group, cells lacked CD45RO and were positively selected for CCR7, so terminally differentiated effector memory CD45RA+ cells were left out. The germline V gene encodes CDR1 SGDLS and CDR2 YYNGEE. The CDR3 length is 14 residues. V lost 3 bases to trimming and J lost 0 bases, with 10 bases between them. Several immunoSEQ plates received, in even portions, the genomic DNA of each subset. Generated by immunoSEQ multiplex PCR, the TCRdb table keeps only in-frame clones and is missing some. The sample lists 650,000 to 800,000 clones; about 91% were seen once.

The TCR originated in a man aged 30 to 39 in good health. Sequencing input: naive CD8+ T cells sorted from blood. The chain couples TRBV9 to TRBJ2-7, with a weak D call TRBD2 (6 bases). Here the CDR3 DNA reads TGTGCCAGCAGCGCGGACGGGAGCTCCTACGAGCAGTACTTC. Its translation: CASSADGSSYEQYF.